The clone carrying this T cell receptor beta chain showed up many times. Its antigen is as yet unknown. CDR3 length: 12 amino acids. CDR1 is SGHTA and CDR2 is FQGNSA in the germline V gene. Trimming took off 6 bases at V and 8 bases at J, with 12 bases between the two ends. Time point specified: newly diagnosed GD, antithyroid drugs for less than 3 months. With RNA extracted from PBMCs as input, the TCR library was made. Patients came through an endocrinology department, and that department was in Xi'an, China. The authors built TCR beta libraries using iRepertoire HTBI primers and Arm-PCR of CDR3 regions. Authors' processing steps: Identification of gene segments yielded more than 55 TRBV and about 14 TRBJ across samples. Each CDR3 protein is one row after TCRdb ran MiXCR on the multiplex PCR reads. In this record, the V and J calls reflect TCRdb's handling and not the investigators' own analysis. The data contain a few hundred thousand distinct CDR3 sequences, roughly 14% of them singletons.

This record comes from a study of regulatory T cells in long-lasting Graves disease. Broader study findings: Repertoires from persistent disease leaned toward TRBV28, TRBJ1-2 and TRBJ2-5.

This same sample was also part of a study on T cells in Graves' hyperthyroidism and ophthalmopathy. That investigation notes: First-round RT-PCR targeting the TCR CDR3 was performed with the HTBI primer set.

The rearrangement joins TRBV7-2 to TRBJ2-3; TRBD1 or TRBD2 may be the D gene (5 bases each). The material was peripheral blood mononuclear cells (PBMCs), obtained at new diagnosis, from a patient treated with antithyroid drugs. This receptor was taken from a young man with Graves disease. CDR3 DNA sequence: TGTGCCAGCAGTGGGGGACGGAGTACGCAGTATTTT. Translating it yields CASSGGRSTQYF.